Presented here are 7 T cell receptor beta chains from one specimen sequenced in a study of T cells in women clearing cervical HPV infection. TCRdb keeps only in-frame clones here, not all; method: immunoSEQ multiplex PCR. Its table records nearly 35,000 clones. Sequences were obtained from blood buffy coat. The receptors here all came from a woman between 18 and 75 years old with a cervical HPV16 infection that either progressed to CIN3+ or cleared (not recorded which).

Details on this clone: The read gets to within 3 residues of the CDR3 end, and the germline J gene fills in the rest. The chain links TRBV29-1 to TRBJ2-7; 9 bases are shared with TRBD1. V lost 6 bases, J lost 2 bases, and 2 bases stayed unmatched. The CDR3 contains 12 residues. Per germline, CDR1 SQVTM and CDR2 ANQGSEA. CDR3 amino acids: CSVGQGAYEQYF. The sequenced CDR3 bases are TGCAGCGTGGGACAGGGAGCCTACGAG.

For this clone: The CDR3 goes on 3 residues after the read ends, and that part is filled in from the germline J gene. V gene TRBV18 combines with J gene TRBJ2-6; D is unclear. The germline V gene has CDR1 KGHSH and CDR2 LQKENI. This CDR3 region has 15 residues. Trimming left V 0 bases short and J 2 bases short, with 5 bases between. The CDR3 here is CASSPPRPGANVLTF. The part of the CDR3 DNA that was read is TGTGCCAGCTCACCACCCAGGCCTGGGGCCAACGTC.

About this clone itself: The read is 3 residues too short to cover the CDR3 end, so that end is filled in from the germline J gene. The chain links TRBV24-1 to TRBJ2-5, with 12 nucleotides matching TRBD1. Germline V gene lookup returns CDR1 KGHDR and CDR2 SFDVKD. This CDR3 is built from 16 residues. The J segment lost 5 bases and the V segment lost 4 bases, leaving 7 bases of the junction unmatched. CDR3 sequence: CATSDPGTGGLETQYF. Incomplete CDR3 DNA: TGTGCCACCAGTGACCCGGGGACAGGGGGCTTGGAGACC.

A remark on this clone: The CDR3 is cut off 3 residues early in the read; its end comes from the germline J gene. The V gene is TRBV20-1, the J gene TRBJ2-7; 8 bases fit TRBD2. In germline, CDR1 is DFQATT, CDR2 SNEGSKA (reference sequence). After removal of 0 bases from V and 2 bases from J, the junction contained 3 bases not matched to a gene. The CDR3 is 14 residues long. The CDR3 region is CSARDRAGAYEQYF. The part of the CDR3 DNA that was read is TGCAGTGCTAGAGATAGAGCGGGGGCCTACGAG.

With regard to this clone: The read ends 3 residues before the CDR3 terminus; that terminus is restored from the germline J gene. The chain joins TRBV19 to TRBJ2-2, with 9 nucleotides matching TRBD1. Germline values: CDR1 LNHDA, CDR2 SQIVND (reference sequence). CDR3 size: 16 residues. Losses at the gene ends were 6 bases for V and 0 bases for J; bases not matched to a gene: 5. The CDR3 is CASSSGTGTNTGELFF. CDR3 DNA (partial): TGTGCCAGTAGCTCGGGGACAGGGACGAACACCGGGGAG.

As concerns this clone: The CDR3 extends 3 residues past the end of the read, so its final part is completed from the germline J gene. This chain connects TRBV5-4 to TRBJ2-7; D gene ambiguous. The CDR3 consists of 15 residues. Germline CDR1 SGHNT, CDR2 YYREEE (reference sequence). Trimming removed 4 bases at V and 6 bases at J, with 20 bases between. CDR3 DNA, as far as it was read: TGTGCCAGCAGCCCCGAAGTGGGTCCAGCGATCGAG. This encodes CASSPEVGPAIE. The full CDR3 protein reads CASSPEVGPAIEQYF.

Worth noting for this clone: The read ends 3 residues shy of where the CDR3 ends; the end is completed using the germline J gene. The chain employs TRBV5-1 and TRBJ2-1; 7 bases are shared with TRBD1. Germline V CDR1 and CDR2: SGHRS, YFSETQ. Losses at the gene ends were 4 bases for V and 9 bases for J; bases not matched to a gene: 10. The CDR3 covers 14 residues. The CDR3 sequence: CASSPGQLVGEQFF. Partial CDR3 DNA: TGCGCCAGCAGCCCGGGACAGCTTGTGGGTGAG.